The following is a T cell receptor (beta chain) sequence with its context. The target antigen is unknown. The data stem from a study of cytomegalovirus exposure and HLA in healthy donors. Study-level findings and limits: TCR beta chains numbering about 160 were designated cytomegalovirus-associated.

PCR employed 60 Vbeta and 13 Jbeta primers. Libraries were prepared by immunoSEQ multiplex PCR; TCRdb keeps only in-frame clonotypes and omits some of them. The repertoire consists of over 85,000 clones, with approximately 83% occurring once and the leading ten covering about 1.7%. This receptor was obtained from a man aged 40-55 years in good health and CMV-seronegative. The sample comprised PBMCs.

CDR3 sequence reads: CASRMGTGGISPLHF. The CDR3 DNA reads as TGCGCCAGCAGAATGGGGACAGGGGGCATCTCACCCCTCCACTTT. The chain has TRBV5-1 and TRBJ1-6; 12 nucleotides agree with TRBD1. V shed 5 bases, J shed 10 bases, and the junction held 7 bases outside the gene matches. CDR3 length equals 15 residues. The germline V gene encodes CDR1 SGHRS and CDR2 YFSETQ.